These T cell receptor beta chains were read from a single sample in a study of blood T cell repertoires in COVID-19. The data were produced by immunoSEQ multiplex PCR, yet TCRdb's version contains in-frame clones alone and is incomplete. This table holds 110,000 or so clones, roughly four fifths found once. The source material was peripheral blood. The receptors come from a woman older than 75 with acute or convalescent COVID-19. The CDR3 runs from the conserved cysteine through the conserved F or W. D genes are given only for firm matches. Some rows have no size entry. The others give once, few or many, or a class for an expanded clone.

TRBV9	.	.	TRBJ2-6	CASSVAGGAGANVLTF	TGTGCCAGCAGCGTAGCTGGGGGCGCGGGGGCCAACGTCCTGACTTTC
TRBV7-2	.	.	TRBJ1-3	CASSLGQPGSGNTIYF	TGTGCCAGCAGCTTAGGACAGCCCGGCTCTGGAAACACCATATATTTT
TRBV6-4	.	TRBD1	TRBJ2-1	CASSGGQVNNEQFF	TGTGCCAGCAGTGGGGGACAGGTCAACAATGAGCAGTTCTTC
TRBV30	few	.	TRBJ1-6	CAWRKPGLSYNSPLHF	TGTGCCTGGAGGAAGCCAGGGTTGTCCTATAATTCACCCCTCCACTTT
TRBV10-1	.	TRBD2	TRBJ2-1	CAITFTSGSVSLCEQFF	TGCGCCATTACGTTCACTAGCGGGAGTGTTAGTTTATGTGAGCAGTTCTTC
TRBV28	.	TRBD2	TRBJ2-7	CASSLYTSGSYEQYF	TGTGCCAGCAGTTTATATACTAGCGGGAGCTACGAGCAGTACTTC
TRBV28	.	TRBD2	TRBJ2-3	CASSLELAGRTDTQYF	TGTGCCAGCAGTTTAGAACTAGCGGGACGCACAGATACGCAGTATTTT
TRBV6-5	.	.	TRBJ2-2	CASIPDTNTGELFF	TGTGCCAGCATCCCGGACACGAACACCGGGGAGCTGTTTTTT
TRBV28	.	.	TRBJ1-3	CASSDRRGGNTIYF	TGTGCCAGCAGCGACAGAAGAGGCGGAAACACCATATATTTT
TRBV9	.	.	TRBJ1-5	CASSVDQGQPQHF	TGTGCCAGCAGCGTAGACCAGGGCCAGCCCCAGCATTTT
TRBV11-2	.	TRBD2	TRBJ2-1	CASSSPLAGYNEQFF	TGTGCCAGCAGCTCCCCCTTAGCGGGTTACAATGAGCAGTTCTTC
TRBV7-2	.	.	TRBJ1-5	CASSLTVNQPQHF	TGTGCCAGCAGCTTGACAGTCAATCAGCCCCAGCATTTT
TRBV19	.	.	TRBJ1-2	CASSIGKNYGYTF	TGTGCCAGTAGTATTGGCAAAAACTATGGCTACACCTTC
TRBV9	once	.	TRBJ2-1	CASGSGGRTLLDEQFF	TGTGCCAGCGGGAGTGGGGGGAGGACCTTGTTGGATGAGCAGTTCTTC
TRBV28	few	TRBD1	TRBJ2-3	CASSGQGTDTQYF	TGTGCCAGCAGCGGACAGGGCACAGATACGCAGTATTTT
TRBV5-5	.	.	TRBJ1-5	CASSPAGDQPQHF	TGTGCCAGCAGCCCCGCGGGGGATCAGCCCCAGCATTTT
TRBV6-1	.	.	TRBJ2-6	CASSGYGGISGANVLTF	TGTGCCAGCAGTGGGTACGGCGGAATTTCTGGGGCCAACGTCCTGACTTTC
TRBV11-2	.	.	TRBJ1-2	CASSLPGRGYTF	TGTGCCAGCAGCTTACCGGGTAGGGGCTACACCTTC
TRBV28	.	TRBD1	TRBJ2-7	CASSERQGATYEQYF	TGTGCCAGCAGTGAAAGACAGGGGGCGACCTACGAGCAGTACTTC
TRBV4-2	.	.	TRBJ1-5	CASSQTAYSNQPQHF	TGTGCCAGCAGCCAGACAGCATATAGCAATCAGCCCCAGCATTTT